The source of this T cell receptor (beta chain) is a study of blood T cell repertoires in COVID-19. Original processing notes: Scientists estimated how many nucleated cells there were by amplifying reference gene primers. TCRdb keeps only in-frame clones here, not all; method: immunoSEQ multiplex PCR. Clonal size and the V and J genes are those of that table, whereas D and trimming came from the DNA. Of about 440,000 clones in the sample, about 90% were seen once. V shed 5 bases and J shed 0 bases, with 23 bases lying between them. This CDR3 has 19 residues. CDR1 SGHTA and CDR2 FQGTGA come from the germline V gene. Adults between roughly 18 and 89 years of age took part from 24 US areas. Participants' own reports of clinical history determined their cohort assignment. Donors in Cohort 3 counted as recovered after two negative PCRs, clearance, or symptom resolution.

This chain uses TRBV7-3 with TRBJ1-5; the D is unclear. The sequenced sample consisted of PBMCs or T cells enriched from blood (not recorded which). This sequence originates from a man between 18 and 35 years old who had recovered from COVID-19. The CDR3 reads CASSETIRPQVNSNQPQHF. The CDR3, as DNA: TGTGCCAGCAGCGAAACGATACGTCCTCAGGTAAATAGCAATCAGCCCCAGCATTTT.